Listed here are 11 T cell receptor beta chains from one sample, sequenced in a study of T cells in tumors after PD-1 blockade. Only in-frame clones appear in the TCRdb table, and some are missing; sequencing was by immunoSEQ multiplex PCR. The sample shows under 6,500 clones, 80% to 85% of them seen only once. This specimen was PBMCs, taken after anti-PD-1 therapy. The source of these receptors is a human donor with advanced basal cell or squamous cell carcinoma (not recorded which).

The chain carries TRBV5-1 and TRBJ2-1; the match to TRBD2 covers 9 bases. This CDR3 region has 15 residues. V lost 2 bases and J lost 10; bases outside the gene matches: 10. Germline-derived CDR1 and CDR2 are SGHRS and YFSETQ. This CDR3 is CASSLGAGGLLEQFF. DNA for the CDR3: TGCGCCAGCAGCTTAGGGGCGGGGGGGCTTTTGGAGCAGTTCTTC.

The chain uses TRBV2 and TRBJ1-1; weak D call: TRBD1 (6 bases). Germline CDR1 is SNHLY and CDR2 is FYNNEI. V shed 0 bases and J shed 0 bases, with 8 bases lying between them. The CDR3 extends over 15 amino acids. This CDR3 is CASSEAPGVNTEAFF. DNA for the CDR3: TGTGCCAGCAGTGAAGCGCCAGGGGTGAACACTGAAGCTTTCTTT.

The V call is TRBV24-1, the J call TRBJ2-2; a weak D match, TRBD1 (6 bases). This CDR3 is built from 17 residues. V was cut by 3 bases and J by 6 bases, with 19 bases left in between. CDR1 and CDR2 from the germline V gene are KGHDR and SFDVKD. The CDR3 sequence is CATSDARTEIEAGELFF. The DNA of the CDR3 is TGTGCCACCAGTGATGCAAGGACAGAAATCGAGGCCGGGGAGCTGTTTTTT.

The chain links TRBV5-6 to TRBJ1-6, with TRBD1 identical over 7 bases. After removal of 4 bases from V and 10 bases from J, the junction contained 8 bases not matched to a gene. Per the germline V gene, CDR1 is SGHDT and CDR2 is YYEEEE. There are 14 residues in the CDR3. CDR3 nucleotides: TGTGCCAGCAGCATGACAGGGTTGGAATCACCCCTCCACTTT. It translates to CASSMTGLESPLHF.

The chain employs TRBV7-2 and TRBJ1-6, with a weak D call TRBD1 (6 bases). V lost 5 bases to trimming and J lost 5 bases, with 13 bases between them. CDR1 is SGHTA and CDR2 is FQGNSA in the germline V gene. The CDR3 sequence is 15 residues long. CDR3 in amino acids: CASSPRGGHNSPLHF. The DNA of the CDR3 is TGTGCCAGCAGCCCCAGGGGAGGTCATAATTCACCCCTCCACTTT.

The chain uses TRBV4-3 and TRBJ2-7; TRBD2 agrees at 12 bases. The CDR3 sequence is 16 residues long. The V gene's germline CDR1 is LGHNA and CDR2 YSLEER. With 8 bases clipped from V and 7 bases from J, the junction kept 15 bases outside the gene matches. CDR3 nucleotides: TGCGCCAGCGCGGTCACCCTAGCGGGGGGGCCAGGAGAGCAGTACTTC. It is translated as CASAVTLAGGPGEQYF.

CDR3 sequence (DNA): TGTGCCAGTAGTCCGAGACAGGGACGAAATAATTCACCCCTCCACTTT. It translates to CASSPRQGRNNSPLHF. V is TRBV19 and J is TRBJ1-6, with 7 bases fitting TRBD1. The CDR3 extends over 16 amino acids. Looked up from germline, CDR1 is LNHDA and CDR2 is SQIVND (reference sequence). Unmatched junction bases numbered 9, after V lost 5 bases and J lost 5 bases.

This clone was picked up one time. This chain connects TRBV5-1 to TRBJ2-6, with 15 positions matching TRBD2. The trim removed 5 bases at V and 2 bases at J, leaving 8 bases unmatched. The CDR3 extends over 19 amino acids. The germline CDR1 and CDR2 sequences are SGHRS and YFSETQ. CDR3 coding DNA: TGCGCCAGCAGGGACGCAGGACTAGCGGGGGGGCCTGGGGCCAACGTCCTGACTTTC. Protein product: CASRDAGLAGGPGANVLTF.

The CDR3 protein is CASSSLLTGENTEAFF. For the CDR3, the DNA is TGTGCCAGCAGTTCCCTCCTAACAGGGGAGAACACTGAAGCTTTCTTT. The chain has TRBV6-5 and TRBJ1-1, with 7 bases identical to TRBD1. The V gene's germline CDR1 is MNHEY and CDR2 SVGAGI. CDR3 length equals 16 residues. V shed 4 bases and J 1 base; nucleotides not matched to a gene: 9.

The CDR3: CSVGWTPSNLDTQYF. CDR3 bases: TGCAGCGTTGGTTGGACCCCTTCGAATCTAGATACGCAGTATTTT. The chain links TRBV29-1 to TRBJ2-3; D is unclear. Trimming took off 4 bases at V and 5 bases at J, with 19 bases between the two ends. In germline, CDR1 is SQVTM, CDR2 ANQGSEA. The CDR3 runs to 15 residues.

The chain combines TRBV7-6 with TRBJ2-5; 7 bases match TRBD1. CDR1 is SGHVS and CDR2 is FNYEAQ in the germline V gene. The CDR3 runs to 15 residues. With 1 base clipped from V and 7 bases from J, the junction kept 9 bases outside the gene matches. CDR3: CASSLGVGGTGTQYF. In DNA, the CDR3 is TGTGCCAGCAGCTTAGGTGTAGGGGGCACGGGGACCCAGTACTTC.